The present T cell receptor (beta chain) was sequenced within a study of T-cell memory formation after mild COVID-19. At the level of the study: The TCR clusters were mostly specific to one donor. Broader study findings: Cross-reactive memory seemingly joined, as some responding clones were found in pre-infection memory. Clones shrinking between day 15 and 85 showed a balanced CD4/CD8 split, and those that grew later tilted toward CD4+.

This clonotype was seen more than once but under ten times. Antigen specificity is unknown. TCRdb re-called the 5' RACE reads with MiXCR, one entry per CDR3 protein. The sample has about 430,000 distinct CDR3 sequences; 15% to 20% are singletons. Trimming took 3 bases from V and 7 from J, leaving 12 bases between them. The CDR3 has 13 amino acids. Germline CDR1 reads LGHNA; CDR2 reads YSLEER. The source material was PBMCs or a T cell subset sorted from them (not recorded which). The clonotype originates from a man younger than 35 who had mild COVID-19 (a few samples of this study predate the infection). Cell type and time point are not known. V is TRBV4-3 and J is TRBJ1-2, with D possibly being TRBD1 (5 bases). CDR3: CASSQGGSGGYTF. As DNA, the CDR3 is TGCGCCAGCAGCCAGGGGGGATCGGGTGGCTACACCTTC.